This TCR beta chain came from a study of blood T cells in healthy people across ages. A remark on this clonotype: Its matching antigen is unknown.

Points from the study as a whole: When set beside aged donors, long-lived donors presented more naive CD4+ cells and higher diversity.

With a J-beta primer mix and a sample-barcoded 5' primer, a second PCR ran roughly 6 to 11 cycles. All samples yielded 2.5 million or more CDR3-containing paired-end reads. A single record per CDR3 protein comes from TCRdb applying MiXCR to the 5' RACE reads. The sample has some 760,000 distinct CDR3 sequences; approximately 25% are singletons. The CDR3 contains 15 residues. Trimming cost V 6 bases and J 0 bases, with 12 bases left between them. CDR1 is SGDLS, CDR2 YYNGEE, per germline. These data are also associated with another study on T cells of mothers and their children. As that report states: The authors found no persistent microchimeric T cell clones.

The sample consisted of blood. The chain carries TRBV9 and TRBJ2-2; D is possibly TRBD1 (6 bases). This TCR was recovered from a boy between 10 and 17 years old in good health. This CDR3 is CASTLGTTNTGELFF. The CDR3 DNA is TGTGCCAGCACCTTAGGGACAACGAACACCGGGGAGCTGTTTTTT.